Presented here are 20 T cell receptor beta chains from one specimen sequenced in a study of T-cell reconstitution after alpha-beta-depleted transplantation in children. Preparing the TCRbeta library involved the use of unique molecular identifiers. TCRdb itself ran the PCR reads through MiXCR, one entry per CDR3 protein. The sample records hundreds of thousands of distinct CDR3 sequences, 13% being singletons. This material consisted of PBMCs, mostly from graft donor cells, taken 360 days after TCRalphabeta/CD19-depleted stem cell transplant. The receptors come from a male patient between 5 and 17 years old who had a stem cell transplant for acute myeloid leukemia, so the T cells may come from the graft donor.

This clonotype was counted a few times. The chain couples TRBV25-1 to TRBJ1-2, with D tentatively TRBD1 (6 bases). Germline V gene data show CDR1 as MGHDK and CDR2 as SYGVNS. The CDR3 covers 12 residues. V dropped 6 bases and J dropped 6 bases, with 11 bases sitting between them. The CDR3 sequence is CASRNRADGYTF. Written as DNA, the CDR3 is TGTGCCAGCAGAAACAGGGCGGATGGCTACACCTTC.

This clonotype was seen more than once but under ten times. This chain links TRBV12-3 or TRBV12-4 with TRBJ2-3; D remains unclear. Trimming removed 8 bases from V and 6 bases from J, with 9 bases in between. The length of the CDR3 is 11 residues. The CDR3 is CASEQMDTQYF. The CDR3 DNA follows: TGTGCCAGCGAACAGATGGATACGCAGTATTTT.

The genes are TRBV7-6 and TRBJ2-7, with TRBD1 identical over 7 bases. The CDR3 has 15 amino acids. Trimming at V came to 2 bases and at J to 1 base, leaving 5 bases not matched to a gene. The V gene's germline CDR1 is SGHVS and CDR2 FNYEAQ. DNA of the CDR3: TGTGCCAGCAGCTTACTGGGACAGCTTTCCTACGAGCAGTACTTC. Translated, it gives CASSLLGQLSYEQYF.

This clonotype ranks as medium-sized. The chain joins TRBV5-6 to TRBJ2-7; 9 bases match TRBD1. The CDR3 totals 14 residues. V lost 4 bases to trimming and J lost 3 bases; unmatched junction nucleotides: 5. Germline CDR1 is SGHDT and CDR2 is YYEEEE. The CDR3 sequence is CASSAAGQGYEQYF. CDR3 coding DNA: TGTGCCAGCAGCGCGGCGGGACAGGGCTACGAGCAGTACTTC. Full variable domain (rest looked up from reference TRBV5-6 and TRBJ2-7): DAGVTQSPTHLIKTRGQQVTLRCSPKSGHDTVSWYQQALGQGPQFIFQYYEEEERQRGNFPDRFSGHQFPNYSSELNVNALLLGDSALYLCASSAAGQGYEQYFGPGTRLTVT.

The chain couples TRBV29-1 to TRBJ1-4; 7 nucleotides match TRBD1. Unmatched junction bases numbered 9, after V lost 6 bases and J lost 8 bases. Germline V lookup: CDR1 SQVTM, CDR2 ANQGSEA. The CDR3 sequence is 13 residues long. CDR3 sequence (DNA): TGCAGCGTCCTGACAGGGCCTACCGAAAAACTGTTTTTT. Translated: CSVLTGPTEKLFF. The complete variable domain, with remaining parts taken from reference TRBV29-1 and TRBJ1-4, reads SAVISQKPSRDICQRGTSLTIQCQVDSQVTMMFWYRQQPGQSLTLIATANQGSEATYESGFVIDKFPISRPNLTFSTLTVSNMSPEDSSIYLCSVLTGPTEKLFFGSGTQLSVL.

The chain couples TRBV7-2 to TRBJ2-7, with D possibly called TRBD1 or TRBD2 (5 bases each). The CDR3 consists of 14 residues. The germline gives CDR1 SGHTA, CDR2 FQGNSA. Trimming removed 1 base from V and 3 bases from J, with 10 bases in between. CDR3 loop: CASSLGGMGYEQYF. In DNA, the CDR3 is TGTGCCAGCAGCTTAGGGGGGATGGGCTACGAGCAGTACTTC.

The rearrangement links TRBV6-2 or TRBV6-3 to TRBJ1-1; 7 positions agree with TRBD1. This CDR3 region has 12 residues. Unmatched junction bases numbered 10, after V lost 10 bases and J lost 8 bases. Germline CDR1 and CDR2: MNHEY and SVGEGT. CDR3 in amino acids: CAISEGAREAFF. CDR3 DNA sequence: TGTGCCATCTCTGAGGGGGCGCGGGAAGCTTTCTTT.

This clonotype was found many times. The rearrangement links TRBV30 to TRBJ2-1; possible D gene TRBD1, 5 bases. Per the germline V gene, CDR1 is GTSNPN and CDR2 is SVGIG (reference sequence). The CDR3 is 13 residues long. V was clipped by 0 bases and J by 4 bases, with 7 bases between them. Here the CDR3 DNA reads TGTGCCTGGAGTGTGACAGCGTACAATGAGCAGTTCTTC. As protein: CAWSVTAYNEQFF. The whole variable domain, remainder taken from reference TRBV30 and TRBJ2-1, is SQTIHQWPATLVQPVGSPLSLECTVEGTSNPNLYWYRQAAGRGLQLLFYSVGIGQISSEVPQNLSASRPQDRQFILSSKKLLLSDSGFYLCAWSVTAYNEQFFGPGTRLTVL.

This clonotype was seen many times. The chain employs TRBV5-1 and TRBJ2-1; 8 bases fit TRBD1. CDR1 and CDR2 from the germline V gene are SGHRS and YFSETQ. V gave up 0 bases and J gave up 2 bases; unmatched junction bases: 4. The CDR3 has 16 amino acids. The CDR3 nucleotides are TGCGCCAGCAGCTTGGGGACAGGGAGCCCCTACAATGAGCAGTTCTTC. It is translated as CASSLGTGSPYNEQFF.

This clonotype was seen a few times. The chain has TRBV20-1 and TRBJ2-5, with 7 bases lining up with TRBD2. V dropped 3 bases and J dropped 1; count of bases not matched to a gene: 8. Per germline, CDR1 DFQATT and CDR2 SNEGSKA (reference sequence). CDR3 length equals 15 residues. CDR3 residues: CSASMVAGSQETQYF. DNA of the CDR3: TGCAGTGCTAGCATGGTAGCGGGTTCCCAAGAGACCCAGTACTTC.

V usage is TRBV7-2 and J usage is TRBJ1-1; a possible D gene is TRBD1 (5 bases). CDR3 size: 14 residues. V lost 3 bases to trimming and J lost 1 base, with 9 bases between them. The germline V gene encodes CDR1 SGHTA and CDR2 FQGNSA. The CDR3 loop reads CASSFAQGNTEAFF. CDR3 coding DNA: TGTGCCAGCAGCTTTGCCCAGGGGAACACTGAAGCTTTCTTT. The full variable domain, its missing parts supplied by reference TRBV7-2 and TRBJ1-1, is GAGVSQSPSNKVTEKGKDVELRCDPISGHTALYWYRQSLGQGLEFLIYFQGNSAPDKSGLPSDRFSAERTGGSVSTLTIQRTQQEDSAVYLCASSFAQGNTEAFFGQGTRLTVV.

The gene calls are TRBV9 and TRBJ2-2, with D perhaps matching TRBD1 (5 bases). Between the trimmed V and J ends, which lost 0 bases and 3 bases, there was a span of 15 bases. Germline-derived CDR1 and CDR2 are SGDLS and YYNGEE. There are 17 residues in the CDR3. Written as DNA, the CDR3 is TGTGCCAGCAGCGTAGATCCCCAGGCGACAGACACCGGGGAGCTGTTTTTT. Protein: CASSVDPQATDTGELFF.

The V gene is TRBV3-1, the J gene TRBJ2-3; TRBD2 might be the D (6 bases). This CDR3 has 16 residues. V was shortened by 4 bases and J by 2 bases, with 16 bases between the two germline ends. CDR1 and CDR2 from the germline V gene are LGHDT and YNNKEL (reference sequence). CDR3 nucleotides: TGTGCCAGCAGCCGAGGGACTTCAGCCCACACAGATACGCAGTATTTT. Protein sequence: CASSRGTSAHTDTQYF.

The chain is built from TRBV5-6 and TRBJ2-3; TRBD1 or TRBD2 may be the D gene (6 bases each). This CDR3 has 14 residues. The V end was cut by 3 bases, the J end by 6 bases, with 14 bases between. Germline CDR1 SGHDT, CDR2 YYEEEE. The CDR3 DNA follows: TGTGCCAGCAGCTGGGGGGCGGCCGAGGATACGCAGTATTTT. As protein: CASSWGAAEDTQYF.

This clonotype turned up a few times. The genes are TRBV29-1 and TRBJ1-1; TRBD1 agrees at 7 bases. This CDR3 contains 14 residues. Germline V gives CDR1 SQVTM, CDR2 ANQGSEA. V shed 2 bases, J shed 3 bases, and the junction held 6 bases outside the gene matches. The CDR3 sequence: CSVELGGSYTEAFF. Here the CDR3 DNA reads TGCAGCGTTGAATTAGGGGGCTCGTACACTGAAGCTTTCTTT. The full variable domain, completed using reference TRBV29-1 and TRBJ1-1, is SAVISQKPSRDICQRGTSLTIQCQVDSQVTMMFWYRQQPGQSLTLIATANQGSEATYESGFVIDKFPISRPNLTFSTLTVSNMSPEDSSIYLCSVELGGSYTEAFFGQGTRLTVV.

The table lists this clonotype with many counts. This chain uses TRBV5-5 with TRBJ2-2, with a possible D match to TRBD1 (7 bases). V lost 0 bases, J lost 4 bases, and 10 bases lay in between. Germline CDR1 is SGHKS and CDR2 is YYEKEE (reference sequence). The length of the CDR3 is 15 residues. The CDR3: CASSLGQGGTGELFF. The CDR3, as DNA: TGTGCCAGCAGCTTGGGACAGGGAGGCACCGGGGAGCTGTTTTTT. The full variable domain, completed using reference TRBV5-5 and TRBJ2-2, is DAGVTQSPTHLIKTRGQQVTLRCSPISGHKSVSWYQQVLGQGPQFIFQYYEKEERGRGNFPDRFSARQFPNYSSELNVNALLLGDSALYLCASSLGQGGTGELFFGEGSRLTVL.

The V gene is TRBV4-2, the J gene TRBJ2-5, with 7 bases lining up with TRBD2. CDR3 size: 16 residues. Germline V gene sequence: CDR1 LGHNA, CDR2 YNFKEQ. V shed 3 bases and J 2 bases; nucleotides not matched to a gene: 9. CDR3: CASSQVTSGTQETQYF. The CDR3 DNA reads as TGTGCCAGCAGCCAGGTTACCAGCGGGACTCAAGAGACCCAGTACTTC.

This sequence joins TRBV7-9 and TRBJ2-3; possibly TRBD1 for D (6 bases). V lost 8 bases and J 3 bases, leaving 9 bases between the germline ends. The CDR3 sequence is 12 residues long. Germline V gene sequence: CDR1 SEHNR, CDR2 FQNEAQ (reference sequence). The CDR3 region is CASRRGTDTQYF. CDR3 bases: TGTGCCAGCCGCAGGGGAACAGATACGCAGTATTTT.

CDR3 region: CASSIGDTYEQYF. CDR3 sequence (DNA): TGTGCCAGTAGTATCGGTGACACCTACGAGCAGTACTTC. The V and J genes are TRBV19 and TRBJ2-7; D is unclear. The germline CDR1 and CDR2 sequences are LNHDA and SQIVND (reference sequence). V lost 3 bases and J lost 2, with 8 bases in between. CDR3 size: 13 residues. Variable domain in full (rest from reference TRBV19 and TRBJ2-7): DGGITQSPKYLFRKEGQNVTLSCEQNLNHDAMYWYRQDPGQGLRLIYYSQIVNDFQKGDIAEGYSVSREKKESFPLTVTSAQKNPTAFYLCASSIGDTYEQYFGPGTRLTVT.

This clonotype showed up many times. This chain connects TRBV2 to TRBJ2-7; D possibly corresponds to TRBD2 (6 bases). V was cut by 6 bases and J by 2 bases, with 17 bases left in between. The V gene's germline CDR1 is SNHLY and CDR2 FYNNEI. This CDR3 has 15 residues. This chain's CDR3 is CASRSRLGLAYEQYF. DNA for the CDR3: TGTGCCAGCAGGTCCCGACTAGGCCTCGCCTACGAGCAGTACTTC.